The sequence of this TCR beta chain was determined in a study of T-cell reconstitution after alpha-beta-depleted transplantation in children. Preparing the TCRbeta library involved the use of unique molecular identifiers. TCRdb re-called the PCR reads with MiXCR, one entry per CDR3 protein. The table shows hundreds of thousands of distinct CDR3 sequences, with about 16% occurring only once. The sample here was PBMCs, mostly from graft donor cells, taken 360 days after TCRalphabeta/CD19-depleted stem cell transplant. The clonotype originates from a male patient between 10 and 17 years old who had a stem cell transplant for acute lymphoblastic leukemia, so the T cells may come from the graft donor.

In DNA, the CDR3 is TGCGCCAGCAGCCAAGAATGGCGGCGGGGAGTCGCCAAAAACATTCAGTACTTC. This sequence encodes CASSQEWRRGVAKNIQYF. J is TRBJ2-4 and V is TRBV4-1, with D possibly TRBD2 on 6 matching bases. Per the germline V gene, CDR1 is MGHRA and CDR2 is YSYEKL. V lost 0 bases and J lost 1, with 16 bases in between. This CDR3 region has 18 residues.